This TCR beta chain was found in a study of blood T cell repertoires in COVID-19. Assay: immunoSEQ multiplex PCR; the TCRdb copy retains only in-frame clones and omits some. The sample includes a few hundred thousand clones, around 87% seen only once; the top ten take approximately 1.9%. The sequenced material came from PBMCs or T cells enriched from blood (not recorded which). The sequence was collected from a man aged 35-49 years in a cohort exposed to, infected with or recovered from COVID-19 (not recorded which).

The CDR3 nucleotides are TGTGCCAGCAGCCAAGCCGGGACAGGGGTTCGTGAGCAGTACTTC. Encoded protein: CASSQAGTGVREQYF. This chain links TRBV4-2 with TRBJ2-7; 10 bases map to TRBD1. The V and J ends lost 1 base and 7 bases, in that order; junction bases with no gene match: 7. The CDR3 loop spans 15 amino acids. Germline lookup yields CDR1 LGHNA and CDR2 YNFKEQ.